Presented here are 16 T cell receptor beta chains from one specimen sequenced in a study of long-term antiretroviral therapy in people with HIV. Samples were assayed with immunoSEQ v3.0 at survey level. TCRdb's copy holds only in-frame clones and misses some; the assay was immunoSEQ multiplex PCR. The sample holds tens of thousands of clones, around 83% seen once. The material was unsorted PBMCs, obtained 0.4 years after starting antiretroviral therapy. The receptors shown here come from a man aged 50-60 years with HIV.

The chain uses TRBV6-5 and TRBJ1-2; TRBD1 aligns across 9 bases. Germline V lookup: CDR1 MNHEY, CDR2 SVGAGI. The CDR3 runs to 14 residues. The junction had 2 bases not matched to a gene; V was cut back by 4 bases and J by 2 bases. DNA of the CDR3: TGTGCCAGCAGTTTGGACAGGGGCAACTATGGCTACACCTTC. It codes for CASSLDRGNYGYTF.

This rearrangement joins TRBV6-6 to TRBJ1-5, with TRBD1 matching 7 bases. CDR1 and CDR2 (germline): MNHNY, SVGAGI (reference sequence). V shed 5 bases, J shed 6 bases, and the junction held 7 bases outside the gene matches. This CDR3 is built from 14 residues. The CDR3 DNA reads as TGTGCCAGCAGTGGAGGGACAGAGTCTCAGCCCCAGCATTTT. Its protein is CASSGGTESQPQHF.

The chain combines TRBV13 with TRBJ2-5, with 7 bases matching TRBD1. CDR3 length equals 17 residues. V shed 3 bases and J 4 bases; nucleotides not matched to a gene: 14. Germline V CDR1 and CDR2: PRHDT, FYEKMQ (reference sequence). CDR3 in amino acids: CASSFVSKGAYGETQYF. The CDR3 region has the DNA TGTGCCAGCAGCTTCGTCAGTAAGGGGGCGTATGGAGAGACCCAGTACTTC.

The chain couples TRBV9 to TRBJ1-2, with TRBD1 matching 7 bases. Germline CDR1 SGDLS, CDR2 YYNGEE. V was clipped by 3 bases and J by 4 bases; unmatched bases: 9. This CDR3 has 15 residues. CDR3 nucleotide sequence: TGTGCCAGCAGCGAAGGAGGGGGCCCTTCCTATGGCTACACCTTC. Encoded protein: CASSEGGGPSYGYTF.

The chain couples TRBV5-1 to TRBJ1-2, with 7 bases fitting TRBD1. Germline CDR1 is SGHRS and CDR2 is YFSETQ. CDR3 length: 16 amino acids. Trimming took 4 bases from V and 4 from J; bases not matched to a gene: 13. CDR3 in DNA: TGCGCCAGCAGCCCAACAGGGGCTCCGGGTCCCTATGGCTACACCTTC. Translation gives CASSPTGAPGPYGYTF.

This clone was detected only a few times. This chain links TRBV11-2 with TRBJ2-7; the D gene is possibly TRBD1 (5 bases). The germline V gene encodes CDR1 SGHAT and CDR2 FQNNGV. V shed 0 bases and J shed 1 base, with 13 bases lying between them. The CDR3 covers 16 residues. Written as DNA, the CDR3 is TGTGCCAGCAGCTTAGAGGAATATGCAGGGTCCTACGAGCAGTACTTC. Protein product: CASSLEEYAGSYEQYF.

V and J are TRBV11-2 and TRBJ1-2; no definite D call. This CDR3 region has 13 residues. V was cut by 6 bases and J by 3 bases, with 11 bases left in between. Germline V gene lookup returns CDR1 SGHAT and CDR2 FQNNGV. The CDR3 bases are TGTGCCAGCAGTCCCGCCGGGTACTATGGCTACACCTTC. It encodes CASSPAGYYGYTF.

The chain joins TRBV29-1 to TRBJ1-2, with D perhaps TRBD1 (5 bases). Germline V lookup: CDR1 SQVTM, CDR2 ANQGSEA. Trimming shortened V by 6 bases and J by 7 bases, and 15 bases separated the two germline ends. The CDR3 extends over 12 amino acids. The chain's CDR3 is CSVRSGVAGYTF. CDR3 in DNA: TGCAGCGTCCGCTCGGGGGTGGCTGGCTACACCTTC. Looking up the rest from reference TRBV29-1 and TRBJ1-2 gives the full variable domain: SAVISQKPSRDICQRGTSLTIQCQVDSQVTMMFWYRQQPGQSLTLIATANQGSEATYESGFVIDKFPISRPNLTFSTLTVSNMSPEDSSIYLCSVRSGVAGYTFGSGTRLTVV.

This clone occurred a few times. The chain uses TRBV7-9 and TRBJ1-2; possibly TRBD1 for D (5 bases). The V end was cut by 5 bases, the J end by 5 bases, with 24 bases between. This CDR3 has 17 amino acids. CDR1 is SEHNR and CDR2 is FQNEAQ in the germline V gene (reference sequence). DNA for the CDR3: TGTGCCAGCAGCCCAAGCGGGTCCAACAGGATTACTTATGGCTACACCTTC. Protein: CASSPSGSNRITYGYTF.

The chain has TRBV2 and TRBJ1-2; tentative D call: TRBD1 (6 bases). The V gene lost 1 base and the J gene lost 9 bases, with 12 bases spanning the gap. The CDR3 sequence is 13 residues long. CDR1 and CDR2 (germline): SNHLY, FYNNEI. The CDR3 reads CASSEGGRGRYTF. As DNA, the CDR3 is TGTGCCAGCAGTGAAGGAGGCAGGGGTCGCTACACCTTC.

The chain recombines TRBV5-1 with TRBJ2-6; D gene unclear. Trimming took off 5 bases at V and 0 bases at J, with 6 bases between the two ends. CDR3 length equals 14 residues. Germline V gives CDR1 SGHRS, CDR2 YFSETQ. As DNA, the CDR3 is TGCGCCAGCAGGCAAAGCTCTGGGGCCAACGTCCTGACTTTC. Translating gives CASRQSSGANVLTF.

V usage is TRBV7-9 and J usage is TRBJ2-2, with 8 positions matching TRBD2. Germline CDR1 is SEHNR and CDR2 is FQNEAQ (reference sequence). This CDR3 is 19 amino acids long. The V segment lost 5 bases and the J segment 1 base; nucleotides outside the gene matches: 15. The CDR3 sequence is CASSHQSHPSGLNTGELFF. CDR3 in DNA: TGTGCCAGCAGCCATCAATCCCACCCTAGCGGGTTGAACACCGGGGAGCTGTTTTTT. The variable domain in full, with the rest retrieved from reference TRBV7-9 and TRBJ2-2, is DTGVSQNPRHKITKRGQNVTFRCDPISEHNRLYWYRQTLGQGPEFLTYFQNEAQLEKSRLLSDRFSAERPKGSFSTLEIQRTEQGDSAMYLCASSHQSHPSGLNTGELFFGEGSRLTVL.

About this clone itself: One end of the junction varies from germline; a read error may be responsible. V is TRBV5-3 and J is TRBJ1-6; D gene uncertain. TRBV5-3 belongs to the ORF category, with a function that is uncertain. The length of the CDR3 is 16 residues. CDR3 DNA: TGTGCCAGAAGCTTGGGGGCAGACTCCTCTAATTCACCCCTCCACTTT. This sequence encodes CARSLGADSSNSPLHF.

The chain carries TRBV28 and TRBJ1-5; no definite D call. The CDR3 contains 15 residues. V shed 6 bases and J shed 6 bases, with 18 bases lying between them. The germline V gene encodes CDR1 MDHEN and CDR2 SYDVKM. The DNA for the CDR3 is TGTGCCAGCAGGGGTGACCGGAGGGTTGGTCAGCCCCAGCATTTT. This encodes CASRGDRRVGQPQHF.

This chain joins TRBV5-1 and TRBJ2-5; 14 nucleotides agree with TRBD2. Trimming removed 4 bases from V and 7 bases from J; junction bases left unmatched: 9. Germline CDR1 is SGHRS and CDR2 is YFSETQ. This CDR3 contains 16 residues. In DNA, the CDR3 is TGCGCCAGCAGCACCCGGACTAGCGGGGGGTTGGTGACCCAGTACTTC. Its protein is CASSTRTSGGLVTQYF.

This clone was seen more than once but under ten times. The chain uses TRBV7-9 and TRBJ1-2; TRBD1 aligns across 9 bases. Trimming at V came to 5 bases and at J to 6 bases, leaving 4 bases not matched to a gene. CDR3 length: 13 amino acids. Germline loops: CDR1 SEHNR, CDR2 FQNEAQ (reference sequence). The CDR3 nucleotides are TGTGCCAGCAGCGTAAGGACAGGGGATGGCTACACCTTC. This gives the protein CASSVRTGDGYTF.